This T cell receptor beta chain stems from a study of shared clonotypes between healthy human individuals (dated by TCRdb to the early 2020s). Notes on the research overall: A few men and two women, aged 18 to 49 years, made up the cohort. For each donor, CD4 naive and CD4 memory were each given three plates, CD8 naive was given two plates, and CD8 memory was given one plate. Blood TCR repertoires of five healthy adults were deeply sequenced to estimate repertoire size and the extent of clonotype sharing between individuals. Different laboratories and diverse techniques were used to prepare libraries and sequence TCR repertoires, to increase sequencing depth and limit assay-specific biases. Per donor, leukapheresis produced somewhere between about 0.8 and 9.5 billion PBMCs. The full study reports these points: Pairwise subsampling indicated that sequencing depth was expected to affect the degree of clonotype sharing among donors. Only blood was sampled, and tissue TCR repertoires likely differ from those in blood. Even with the large sequencing depth, rarefaction of the sorted-subset datasets indicated that sequencing was incomplete. Compared with non-shared clonotypes, the clonotypes found in all four sorted-subset donors had higher generation probabilities. Naive subsets generally had larger estimated clonotype richness than memory subsets did. Because the study included only a small number of donors, the genetic and exposure-history diversity represented was limited. Sharing across four donors was observed for approximately 5% of naive CD4, 3.5% of naive CD8, over 2% of memory CD4, and around 0.42% of memory CD8 clonotypes.

To note about this clone: It lacks a known antigen. No per-base quality is available; no much larger clone lies one base away.

Using the deep immunoSEQ assay, TCR CDR3 regions were amplified from genomic DNA by multiplex PCR. Extracted genomic DNA from each cell subset was spread evenly across all wells of several immunoSEQ 96-well plates, with each plate serving as a replicate. For sorted subsets, each replicate PCR was loaded with 200 ng genomic DNA, equivalent to roughly 30,000 T cell genomes. Purified libraries were measured with a Qubit 3.0 fluorometer, size-checked on a Bioanalyzer 2100, and measured again with the KAPA Library Quantification kit. A separate single-read 150-cycle Illumina NextSeq 550 flow cell was used to sequence each immunoSEQ 96-well plate. As for the original processing: Because the immunoSEQ output held only junctional sequences and lacked quality scores, the filtering could not match the filtering applied to full-length reads. To assign V/J genes and CDR3, sequences were annotated against IMGT germline references using PyIR, a Python wrapper for IgBLAST v1.9. Reads were filtered out if the reads had weak V/J assignments (E-value above 1e-6), no CDR3, stop codons, out-of-frame junctions, or ambiguous translated residues. V3J clonotypes were defined as sequences sharing the same inferred V gene, J gene, and CDR3 amino acid sequence. The percentage overlap between two repertoires was calculated by dividing the number of shared unique clonotypes by the size of the smaller repertoire. RTK rarefaction, the Chao1 estimator, and Recon v2.1 estimates of unobserved clonotypes were used to assess repertoire richness. Generation probabilities for all TCRbeta clonotypes obtained by the gDNA method from several donors were computed using OLGA. The clones in this table, taken by TCRdb from immuneACCESS, are in-frame only. Not every clone is retained; where verified, under half of the shortfall comes from an unresolved V gene, and the cause of the rest is unknown. The V and J calls and clone size are taken from that table; D and trimming were inferred from the DNA. Recorded for this sample are over a million clones; around 74% of them occurred a single time. Jointly, the top ten make up approximately 1.5% of the sample.

The CDR3 has 12 amino acids, counting the end cysteine and phenylalanine. Here the CDR3 DNA is all that survives: 36 bases in frame from base 1. V loses 5 bases of germline sequence and J loses 10 bases, and the interval between the two ends is 12 bases. Via the germline V gene (reference sequence), CDR1 is LNHDA and CDR2 SQIVND. The donors were healthy, HIV-negative adults who had no recently reported acute infections or vaccinations. Every donor was a Caucasian adult living in Nashville, Tennessee, USA. Magnetic negative selection was used to enrich CD4+ T cells, after which naive cells were positively selected on CD45RA and the negative fraction became the memory subset. After blood collection by leukapheresis, PBMCs were isolated using Ficoll-Histopaque density gradient centrifugation and then cryopreserved in the vapor phase of liquid nitrogen. Analytical flow cytometry was used to check the purity and quantity of each magnetically sorted T cell population. Genomic DNA was isolated from each sorted fraction and quantified by UV absorbance on a Nanodrop 2000c.

This TCR came from a man younger than 35 in good health. The sample was memory CD4+ T cells sorted from blood. This specimen's cell subset or site label, per the study, means: CD45RA-negative fraction. The chain was built from TRBV19 and TRBJ2-1; too little of a D gene remains to name it. The nucleotide sequence reads TGTGCCAGTAGTCTTCGAGAACGAGAGCAGTTCTTC. It specifies CASSLREREQFF.